A selection of T cell receptor beta chains follows, all from one sample in a study of CD4+ T cells in melanoma. Libraries were prepared by immunoSEQ multiplex PCR; TCRdb keeps only in-frame clonotypes and omits some of them. This table has roughly 54,000 clones, approximately 89% appearing once. The sequenced sample consisted of peripheral blood. The receptors stem from a human donor with melanoma. Each CDR3 is given with its conserved first and last residue. D genes are given only for firm matches. Some rows have no size entry. The others give once, few or many, or a class for an expanded clone.

j_gene: TRBJ1-2; v_gene: TRBV7-9; abundance: NA; d_gene: TRBD1; CDR3aa: CASSLGTGTYGYTF; CDR3nt: TGTGCCAGCAGCTTAGGGACAGGCACCTATGGCTACACCTTC
j_gene: TRBJ2-1; v_gene: TRBV18; abundance: NA; d_gene: TRBD1; CDR3aa: CASSPATGTSYNEQFF; CDR3nt: TGTGCCAGCTCACCGGCGACAGGGACCTCCTACAATGAGCAGTTCTTC
j_gene: TRBJ1-2; v_gene: TRBV7-2; abundance: NA; d_gene: NA; CDR3aa: CASSSSDRTRNYGYTF; CDR3nt: TGTGCCAGCAGCTCGTCAGACAGGACTCGTAACTATGGCTACACCTTC
j_gene: TRBJ2-2; v_gene: TRBV6-1; abundance: NA; d_gene: NA; CDR3aa: CASTRGYGTGELFF; CDR3nt: TGTGCCAGCACGCGGGGCTACGGCACCGGGGAGCTGTTTTTT
j_gene: TRBJ1-2; v_gene: TRBV29-1; abundance: NA; d_gene: NA; CDR3aa: CSADRPNYGYTF; CDR3nt: TGCAGCGCCGACAGGCCTAACTATGGCTACACCTTC
j_gene: TRBJ2-7; v_gene: TRBV29-1; abundance: NA; d_gene: TRBD1; CDR3aa: CSVEGQGNEQYF; CDR3nt: TGCAGCGTTGAGGGACAGGGTAACGAGCAGTACTTC
j_gene: TRBJ1-3; v_gene: TRBV28; abundance: NA; d_gene: NA; CDR3aa: CAARRDSSSGNTIYF; CDR3nt: TGTGCCGCAAGGAGGGACTCAAGCTCTGGAAACACCATATATTTT
j_gene: TRBJ2-7; v_gene: TRBV27; abundance: NA; d_gene: NA; CDR3aa: CASSFGVAYEQYF; CDR3nt: TGTGCCAGCAGTTTCGGGGTTGCCTACGAGCAGTACTTC
j_gene: TRBJ1-2; v_gene: TRBV28; abundance: once; d_gene: NA; CDR3aa: CASSVSHRATNYGYTF; CDR3nt: TGTGCCAGCAGTGTGTCCCACAGGGCCACTAACTATGGCTACACCTTC
j_gene: TRBJ1-4; v_gene: TRBV30; abundance: NA; d_gene: NA; CDR3aa: CAWEGINEKLFF; CDR3nt: TGTGCCTGGGAAGGGATTAATGAAAAACTGTTTTTT
j_gene: TRBJ2-6; v_gene: TRBV2; abundance: NA; d_gene: TRBD1; CDR3aa: CASSGGDRESGSGANVLTF; CDR3nt: TGTGCCAGCAGTGGAGGGGACAGGGAGTCAGGCTCTGGGGCCAACGTCCTGACTTTC
j_gene: TRBJ2-7; v_gene: TRBV4-2; abundance: NA; d_gene: TRBD2; CDR3aa: CASSQDLVGLAGILYF; CDR3nt: TGTGCCAGCAGCCAAGATTTAGTAGGACTAGCGGGGATACTGTACTTC
j_gene: TRBJ2-7; v_gene: TRBV25-1; abundance: NA; d_gene: TRBD1; CDR3aa: CASSGTGTGSYEQYF; CDR3nt: TGTGCCAGCAGTGGGACCGGGACAGGGTCATACGAGCAGTACTTC
j_gene: TRBJ1-6; v_gene: TRBV11-3; abundance: NA; d_gene: NA; CDR3aa: CASSQSGVNSPLHF; CDR3nt: TGTGCCAGCAGCCAGTCGGGGGTTAATTCACCCCTCCACTTT